This T cell receptor beta chain is drawn from a study of cytomegalovirus exposure and HLA in healthy donors. Amplification used 60 Vbeta primers and 13 Jbeta primers. Clones were sequenced by immunoSEQ multiplex PCR, and TCRdb holds only the in-frame ones, with some missing. Counted here are about 160,000 clones, 75% to 90% occurring once; the ten biggest clones make up around 0.91%. V was cut by 3 bases and J by 9 bases, with 9 bases left in between. There are 11 residues in the CDR3. Germline V lookup: CDR1 SGHNT, CDR2 YYREEE (reference sequence). Sequences were obtained from PBMCs. The V call is TRBV5-4, the J call TRBJ2-5; possible D gene TRBD2, 6 bases. The sequence was collected from a girl between 2 and 10 years old in good health and CMV-seropositive. DNA for the CDR3: TGTGCCAGCAGCTCTTCGGGGGCCCAGTACTTC. As protein: CASSSSGAQYF.